The T cell receptor (beta chain) under discussion was sequenced for a study of CXCR3-negative and CXCR3-positive naive CD8 T cells. Via 5' RACE with UMI labels, TRB cDNA libraries were prepared. TCRdb processed the 5' RACE reads again and assigns one entry to each CDR3 protein, with no DNA. Its table lists over 100,000 distinct CDR3 sequences. The CDR3 covers 14 residues. CDR1 is SGHTA and CDR2 is FQGNSA in the germline V gene. Triplicates of 300,000 or so cells were sorted from each CD8+ T cell subset. Notes on the study in general: Cryopreserved cells partially lost CXCR3 expression, and fresh PBMCs were used in most assays. Whereas memory cells differed, naive CXCR3-negative and CXCR3-positive cells shared similar TRBV-TRBJ usage.

Note on this clonotype: Its antigen is still unknown.

The source material was naive CXCR3- CD8+ T cells from blood. Specified subset: CD45RO-CCR7+CD27+CD95- naive CD8+ T cells lacking CXCR3 (TNR3-). V and J are TRBV7-2 and TRBJ2-1; TCRdb gives TRBD1 as the D gene, but with no DNA this cannot be confirmed. The sequence derives from a human donor in good health. Some clones in this sample may be carry-over from other donors' samples. CDR3 sequence: CASSLVVGRDEQFF.